The TCR beta chain described here comes from a study of blood T cell repertoires in COVID-19. Turning to the study itself: T cells, B-cell-depleted T cells, or PBMCs supplied cDNA or gDNA.

V was clipped by 3 bases and J by 4 bases, with 9 bases between them. The CDR3 has 14 residues. Germline V gene data show CDR1 as SEHNR and CDR2 as FQNEAQ (reference sequence). Original methodology: Quantification of nucleated cells was approximated via reference gene primer amplification. Only in-frame clones appear in the TCRdb table, and some are missing; sequencing was by immunoSEQ multiplex PCR. Clone size and the V and J calls come from that table; the DNA yielded D and trimming. The sample yields about 220,000 clones, roughly 80% seen once. This sequence was found in a woman between 55 and 75 years old with acute or convalescent COVID-19. Sample: peripheral blood. The rearrangement uses TRBV7-9 and TRBJ1-4; D unclear. The CDR3 DNA sequence: TGTGCCAGCAGCTTTGGGAGCCTTAATGAAAAACTGTTTTTT. Translation: CASSFGSLNEKLFF.